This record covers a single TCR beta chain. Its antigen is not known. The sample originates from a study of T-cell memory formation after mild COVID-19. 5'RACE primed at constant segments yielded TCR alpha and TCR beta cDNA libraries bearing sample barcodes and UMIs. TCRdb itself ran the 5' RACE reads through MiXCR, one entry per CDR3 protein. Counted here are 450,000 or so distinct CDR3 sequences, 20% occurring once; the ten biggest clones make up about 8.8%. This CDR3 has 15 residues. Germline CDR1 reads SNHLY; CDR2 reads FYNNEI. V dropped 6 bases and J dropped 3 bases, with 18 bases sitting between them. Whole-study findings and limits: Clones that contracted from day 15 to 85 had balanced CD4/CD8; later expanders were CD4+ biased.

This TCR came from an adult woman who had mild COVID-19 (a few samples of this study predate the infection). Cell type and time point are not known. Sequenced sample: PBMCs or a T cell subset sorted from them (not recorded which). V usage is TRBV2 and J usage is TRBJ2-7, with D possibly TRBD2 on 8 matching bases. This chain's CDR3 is CASSSGGLAGYEQYF. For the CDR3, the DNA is TGTGCCAGCAGCTCAGGGGGGCTAGCGGGCTACGAGCAGTACTTC.